The 27 T cell receptor beta chains below were found in one sample sequenced in a study of blood T cell repertoires in COVID-19. The table came from immunoSEQ multiplex PCR; TCRdb's copy has only in-frame clones and leaves some out. The sample holds 100,000 to 150,000 clones, about four fifths seen once. The specimen sequenced was peripheral blood. These receptor sequences come from a man in his 70s with acute or convalescent COVID-19.

The rearrangement joins TRBV7-8 to TRBJ1-4; tentative D call: TRBD1 (6 bases). The V and J ends lost 4 bases and 0 bases respectively, with 12 bases between them. Per the germline V gene, CDR1 is SGHVS and CDR2 is FQNEAQ. The length of the CDR3 is 16 residues. This chain's CDR3 is CASSYTGTATNEKLFF. The CDR3 DNA sequence: TGTGCCAGCAGCTACACAGGGACCGCAACTAATGAAAAACTGTTTTTT.

The rearrangement joins TRBV5-4 to TRBJ2-4, with 7 positions matching TRBD2. Germline CDR1 and CDR2: SGHNT and YYREEE (reference sequence). J was trimmed by 1 base and V by 4 bases; bases with no gene match: 2. The CDR3 sequence is 14 residues long. Here the CDR3 reads CASSHGGAKNIQYF. The CDR3 DNA sequence: TGTGCCAGCAGCCACGGGGGGGCCAAAAACATTCAGTACTTC.

This chain connects TRBV6-5 to TRBJ2-7; 7 bases align to TRBD1. J gave up 3 bases and V 6 bases, and 5 bases lay outside the gene matches. Germline assignment: CDR1 MNHEY and CDR2 SVGAGI. There are 13 residues in the CDR3. Written as DNA, the CDR3 is TGTGCCAGCAGGCTGGGGACAGTCTACGAGCAGTACTTC. It encodes CASRLGTVYEQYF.

This clone was seen more than once but under ten times. This chain joins TRBV5-5 and TRBJ2-7; TRBD2 aligns across 7 bases. This CDR3 is built from 13 residues. The germline gives CDR1 SGHKS, CDR2 YYEKEE (reference sequence). V lost 3 bases to trimming and J lost 5 bases; unmatched junction nucleotides: 5. The CDR3 protein is CASSWGGLNEQYF. CDR3 bases: TGTGCCAGCAGCTGGGGAGGGTTAAACGAGCAGTACTTC.

The V call is TRBV3-1 (or the pseudogene TRBV3-2), the J call TRBJ2-1; TRBD2 matches at 13 bases. This CDR3 region has 16 residues. Germline CDR1 LGHDT, CDR2 YNNKEL (reference sequence). V was pared by 3 bases and J by 2 bases, with 1 base of the junction left unmatched. The CDR3 here is CASSHTSGGAYNEQFF. In nucleotides, the CDR3 is TGTGCCAGCAGCCACACTAGCGGGGGGGCCTACAATGAGCAGTTCTTC.

V and J are TRBV4-3 and TRBJ1-2; D might be TRBD1 (5 bases). CDR3 length: 15 residues. Germline V CDR1 and CDR2: LGHNA, YSLEER. The germline V and J ends were trimmed by 2 bases and 5 bases, with 15 bases remaining between them. CDR3 bases: TGCGCCAGCAGCCAATCCGCAGGGAGGAGGTATGGCTACACCTTC. Translating gives CASSQSAGRRYGYTF.

This chain connects TRBV9 to TRBJ1-2; the D is unclear. The CDR3 covers 15 residues. Trimming shortened V by 4 bases and J by 4 bases, and 17 bases separated the two germline ends. CDR1 and CDR2 (germline): SGDLS, YYNGEE. This chain's CDR3 is CASSPRAETFYGYTF. The CDR3 DNA follows: TGTGCCAGCAGCCCGAGGGCAGAAACATTCTATGGCTACACCTTC.

The chain combines TRBV5-6 with TRBJ1-6; D not certain. The CDR3 is 14 residues long. With 1 base removed from V and 10 bases from J, the gap between germline ends came to 12 bases. Germline V lookup: CDR1 SGHDT, CDR2 YYEEEE. This CDR3 reads CASSLIALGSPLHF. CDR3 coding DNA: TGTGCCAGCAGCTTGATTGCCCTAGGATCACCCCTCCACTTT.

The chain recombines TRBV6-2 or TRBV6-3 with TRBJ1-2, with D maybe TRBD1 (5 bases). CDR1 MNHEY and CDR2 SVGEGT come from the germline V gene. V was cut by 5 bases and J by 4 bases, with 17 bases left in between. CDR3 length equals 15 residues. CDR3 nucleotides: TGTGCCAGCAGTGACCACGGCACAGGTCTCTATGGCTACACCTTC. Its protein is CASSDHGTGLYGYTF.

The chain joins TRBV5-4 to TRBJ1-3, with 10 bases aligning to TRBD1. There are 16 residues in the CDR3. The V gene's germline CDR1 is SGHNT and CDR2 YYREEE (reference sequence). With 3 bases clipped from V and 2 bases from J, the junction kept 5 bases outside the gene matches. Written as DNA, the CDR3 is TGTGCCAGCAGCTCGGGGGGACAGGGGACTGGAAACACCATATATTTT. As protein: CASSSGGQGTGNTIYF.

The CDR3 nucleotides are TGTGCCAGCGGTTCTGGTCTAGGGGGACCCGAGCAGTACTTC. Amino acid sequence: CASGSGLGGPEQYF. The genes are TRBV6-5 and TRBJ2-7; a weak D match, TRBD1 (6 bases). Per germline, CDR1 MNHEY and CDR2 SVGAGI. This CDR3 has 14 amino acids. V lost 8 bases to trimming and J lost 6 bases, with 20 bases between them.

This chain links TRBV29-1 with TRBJ1-2; TRBD1 might be the D (6 bases). V was shortened by 6 bases and J by 4 bases, with 15 bases between the two germline ends. This CDR3 contains 13 residues. Germline V gives CDR1 SQVTM, CDR2 ANQGSEA. CDR3 region: CSVAPGQSYGYTF. CDR3 sequence (DNA): TGCAGCGTAGCACCTGGACAGTCCTATGGCTACACCTTC.

This clone showed up just once. This chain links TRBV7-2 with TRBJ1-2; 9 positions match TRBD1. The CDR3 extends over 15 amino acids. Germline values: CDR1 SGHTA, CDR2 FQGNSA. V trimming: 1 base; J trimming: 4 bases; junction bases outside the gene matches: 4. CDR3 in amino acids: CASSLGQGGSYGYTF. The CDR3 coding sequence is TGTGCCAGCAGCTTAGGACAGGGGGGGAGCTATGGCTACACCTTC. Looking up the rest from reference TRBV7-2 and TRBJ1-2 gives the full variable domain: GAGVSQSPSNKVTEKGKDVELRCDPISGHTALYWYRQSLGQGLEFLIYFQGNSAPDKSGLPSDRFSAERTGGSVSTLTIQRTQQEDSAVYLCASSLGQGGSYGYTFGSGTRLTVV.

The J gene is TRBJ2-7, the V gene TRBV15, with 8 bases fitting TRBD1. Per the germline V gene, CDR1 is LNHNV and CDR2 is YYDKDF (reference sequence). This CDR3 has 14 residues. The J segment lost 2 bases and the V segment lost 9 bases, leaving 9 bases of the junction unmatched. The CDR3 nucleotides read TGTGCCACACGTTCCGCAGGGGGCACCTACGAGCAGTACTTC. It translates to CATRSAGGTYEQYF. Complete variable domain (other parts from reference TRBV15 and TRBJ2-7): DAMVIQNPRYQVTQFGKPVTLSCSQTLNHNVMYWYQQKSSQAPKLLFHYYDKDFNNEADTPDNFQSRRPNTSFCFLDIRSPGLGDTAMYLCATRSAGGTYEQYFGPGTRLTVT.

The chain links TRBV12-3 or TRBV12-4 to TRBJ1-2; the match to TRBD1 covers 7 bases. There are 12 residues in the CDR3. J was trimmed by 8 bases and V by 5 bases; bases with no gene match: 5. The CDR3 coding sequence is TGTGCCAGCAGTACAGGGGTAAGGGGCTACACCTTC. This translates into CASSTGVRGYTF.

This clone was detected only a few times. The chain has TRBV24-1 and TRBJ1-2, with 8 bases lining up with TRBD1. The length of the CDR3 is 15 residues. After removal of 4 bases from V and 1 base from J, the junction contained 4 bases not matched to a gene. The germline gives CDR1 KGHDR, CDR2 SFDVKD. In DNA, the CDR3 is TGTGCCACCAGTGAAGCGACAGGGGTTAACTATGGCTACACCTTC. Translated: CATSEATGVNYGYTF.

The chain links TRBV5-1 to TRBJ1-1; no clear D gene. V dropped 0 bases and J dropped 2 bases, with 8 bases sitting between them. The CDR3 length is 14 residues. Germline V CDR1 and CDR2: SGHRS, YFSETQ. CDR3: CASSLDGRNTEAFF. The CDR3 region has the DNA TGCGCCAGCAGCTTGGACGGGAGAAACACTGAAGCTTTCTTT.

The V gene is TRBV7-3, the J gene TRBJ1-2; TRBD1 aligns across 7 bases. Per the germline V gene, CDR1 is SGHTA and CDR2 is FQGTGA. Trimming at V came to 2 bases and at J to 4 bases, leaving 7 bases not matched to a gene. The CDR3 runs to 15 residues. The CDR3 sequence is CASSLDTGDFYGYTF. DNA of the CDR3: TGTGCCAGCAGCTTAGACACAGGGGACTTCTATGGCTACACCTTC.

This rearrangement joins TRBV21-1 to TRBJ1-1. TRBV21-1 is an annotated pseudogene. This CDR3 is 13 amino acids long. CDR3 bases: TGTGCCGCCGCAGCCCGAGGGAACACTGAAGCTTTCTTT. Protein sequence: CAAAARGNTEAFF.

The chain uses TRBV29-1 and TRBJ1-1; TRBD1 matches at 7 bases. CDR3 length: 13 amino acids. Germline CDR1 SQVTM, CDR2 ANQGSEA. V lost 8 bases to trimming and J lost 4 bases; unmatched junction nucleotides: 10. This CDR3 is CSPTPTGSTEAFF. CDR3 DNA: TGCAGCCCAACCCCGACAGGGAGCACTGAAGCTTTCTTT.

This clone appeared a few times. The rearrangement uses TRBV19 and TRBJ1-5, with 8 bases fitting TRBD1. The CDR3 is 17 residues long. V lost 4 bases, J lost 3 bases, and 11 bases stayed unmatched. Germline loops: CDR1 LNHDA, CDR2 SQIVND (reference sequence). The CDR3 here is CASSKRTGNEANQPQHF. CDR3 sequence (DNA): TGTGCCAGTAGTAAGCGGACAGGGAACGAGGCCAATCAGCCCCAGCATTTT.

The J gene is TRBJ2-7, the V gene TRBV6-5; possibly TRBD2 for D (6 bases). The CDR3 runs to 13 residues. From germline, CDR1 is MNHEY and CDR2 SVGAGI. V was pared by 6 bases and J by 4 bases, with 13 bases between. CDR3 sequence: CASRTGTAYEQYF. CDR3 DNA: TGTGCCAGCAGAACGGGGACTGCTTACGAGCAGTACTTC.

This clone was recorded a few times. The gene calls are TRBV4-3 and TRBJ1-2, with 7 bases lining up with TRBD1. The CDR3 is 15 residues long. V lost 0 bases and J lost 3; bases outside the gene matches: 4. The germline V gene has CDR1 LGHNA and CDR2 YSLEER. DNA for the CDR3: TGCGCCAGCAGCCAAGAGGCAGGGGGTGACTATGGCTACACCTTC. Its translation is CASSQEAGGDYGYTF.

The J gene is TRBJ2-2, the V gene TRBV19; 8 positions agree with TRBD2. Germline CDR1 is LNHDA and CDR2 is SQIVND (reference sequence). The V and J ends lost 6 bases and 1 base, in that order; junction bases with no gene match: 4. The CDR3 has 15 residues. CDR3 nucleotides: TGTGCCAGTAGGAATAGCGGGGAGAACACCGGGGAGCTGTTTTTT. This codes for CASRNSGENTGELFF.

The chain couples TRBV2 to TRBJ1-5; 9 nucleotides agree with TRBD1. After removal of 6 bases from V and 4 bases from J, the junction contained 1 base not matched to a gene. CDR3 length: 13 amino acids. CDR1 is SNHLY, CDR2 FYNNEI, per germline. CDR3 region: CASRGTGNQPQHF. CDR3 in DNA: TGTGCCAGCAGGGGGACAGGGAATCAGCCCCAGCATTTT.

This sequence joins TRBV19 and TRBJ2-6; no definite D call. CDR1 and CDR2 from the germline V gene are LNHDA and SQIVND (reference sequence). The CDR3 totals 13 residues. Trimming removed 10 bases from V and 1 base from J, with 8 bases in between. The CDR3 loop reads CATSVSGANVLTF. CDR3 nucleotide sequence: TGTGCCACATCGGTTTCTGGGGCCAACGTCCTGACTTTC.

V and J are TRBV6-5 and TRBJ1-1; 7 positions agree with TRBD1. V shed 6 bases, J shed 5 bases, and the junction held 9 bases outside the gene matches. The V gene's germline CDR1 is MNHEY and CDR2 SVGAGI. The CDR3 runs to 14 residues. The CDR3: CASRRTGVETEAFF. In nucleotides, the CDR3 is TGTGCCAGCAGGAGAACAGGGGTAGAAACTGAAGCTTTCTTT.